This TCR beta chain is from a study of blood T cell repertoires in COVID-19. About the research overall: Sources were T cells, B-cell-depleted T cells, or PBMCs; the material itself was cDNA or gDNA.

Here immunoSEQ multiplex PCR was the method, and the copy in TCRdb shows in-frame clones only, minus some. The table has 30,000 to 40,000 clones, about 82% seen once. Germline V gene sequence: CDR1 SGHTA, CDR2 FQGTGA. Trimming left V 1 base short and J 0 bases short, with 16 bases between. The CDR3 length is 18 residues. Sequenced input: peripheral blood. This TCR was sampled from a man aged 55 to 69 in a cohort sampled during active COVID-19. This chain joins TRBV7-3 and TRBJ2-4; no firm D call. The CDR3 sequence is CASSLMAGGVLAKNIQYF. CDR3 DNA: TGTGCCAGCAGCTTAATGGCTGGCGGAGTCTTAGCCAAAAACATTCAGTACTTC.